The T cell receptor (beta chain) described here comes from a study of T cell responses to AZD1222 COVID-19 vaccine. Broader study findings: Repertoires were obtained only post-peak T cell response. Clonal diversity was possibly underestimated, and white British individuals and females predominated among donors. Two AZD1222 doses significantly raised spike-specific TCR breadth and depth over controls.

The CDR3 has 16 residues. The germline CDR1 and CDR2 sequences are SGHTS and YDEGEE. The V gene end was trimmed by 5 bases and the J gene end by 1 base; junction bases not matched to a gene: 9. With respect to this clone: As yet, its antigen is unknown.

Generated by immunoSEQ multiplex PCR, the TCRdb table keeps only in-frame clones and is missing some. The table shows 150,000 or so clones, with 80% to 85% occurring only once. The clonotype was recovered from an adult in good health. The sample here was peripheral blood, taken on day 0 of MenACWY control vaccination. The V and J genes are TRBV5-8 and TRBJ1-5; TRBD1 matches at 7 bases. The CDR3 sequence: CASRHLDRVSNQPQHF. The DNA of the CDR3 is TGTGCCAGCAGACATCTTGACAGGGTCAGCAATCAGCCCCAGCATTTT.